Described below is a single T cell receptor beta chain sequence and its context. Its antigen is unidentified. The assay was immunoSEQ multiplex PCR, and TCRdb's table has in-frame clones only and misses some. The sample contains tens of thousands of clones, 88% of which appear only once. This sample is part of a study of OX40 agonist ivuxolimab in advanced cancers. V was clipped by 4 bases and J by 5 bases; unmatched bases: 7. From germline, CDR1 is MNHNY and CDR2 SVGAGI (reference sequence). This CDR3 has 15 residues. Study-wide results and limits: It was also the case that some nonresponders had low normalized T-cell clonal expansion.

The V gene is TRBV6-6, the J gene TRBJ1-4; the match to TRBD1 covers 7 bases. The clonotype originates from an adult with an advanced solid tumor such as melanoma, head and neck, liver or kidney cancer. Material: CD4+ or CD8+ T cells sorted from blood, obtained in a trial of the OX40 agonist ivuxolimab. The chain's CDR3 is CASSLGQVANEKLFF. CDR3 sequence (DNA): TGTGCCAGCAGTTTAGGACAGGTCGCGAATGAAAAACTGTTTTTT.